Each of the 17 T cell receptor beta chains below was sequenced from the same sample in a study of cytomegalovirus exposure and HLA in healthy donors. TCRdb keeps only in-frame clones here, not all; method: immunoSEQ multiplex PCR. The data show 160,000 or so clones, more than 70% seen once. What was sequenced was PBMCs. All receptors derive from a man between 18 and 35 years old in good health and CMV-seronegative.

The chain carries TRBV5-1 and TRBJ2-5; 7 nucleotides line up with TRBD2. The germline CDR1 and CDR2 sequences are SGHRS and YFSETQ. J lost 5 bases, V lost 6 bases, and 16 bases had no gene match. The length of the CDR3 is 16 residues. The CDR3 reads CASTPARGDVGETQYF. Written as DNA, the CDR3 is TGCGCCAGCACCCCAGCCCGGGGGGATGTCGGGGAGACCCAGTACTTC.

The V gene is TRBV6-1, the J gene TRBJ2-7; a possible D gene is TRBD1 (6 bases). The CDR3 runs 15 residues. Trimming took 2 bases from V and 4 from J, leaving 15 bases between them. Germline values: CDR1 MNHNS, CDR2 SASEGT. This CDR3 is CASSEPGTPKYEQYV. The CDR3 coding sequence is TGTGCCAGCAGTGAACCTGGGACACCCAAGTACGAGCAGTACGTC.

The gene calls are TRBV5-6 and TRBJ2-1; TRBD1 might be the D (6 bases). This CDR3 region has 15 residues. Germline CDR1 SGHDT, CDR2 YYEEEE. Trimming shortened V by 3 bases and J by 4 bases, and 14 bases separated the two germline ends. The CDR3 region has the DNA TGTGCCAGCAGCTCCCTCCCGACAGGATACAATGAGCAGTTCTTC. Encoded protein: CASSSLPTGYNEQFF.

V is TRBV30 and J is TRBJ2-3; TRBD1 aligns across 9 bases. This CDR3 contains 15 residues. The junction had 8 bases not matched to a gene; V was cut back by 6 bases and J by 1 base. CDR1 is GTSNPN, CDR2 SVGIG, per germline (reference sequence). CDR3 nucleotides: TGTGCCTGCACCCGTTGGACAGGGGGCACAGATACGCAGTATTTT. It specifies CACTRWTGGTDTQYF.

The CDR3 nucleotides are TGTGCTAGTGGTTTAGGGGTTGGCGAGCAGTACTTC. As protein: CASGLGVGEQYF. The chain links TRBV12-5 to TRBJ2-7, with a weak D call TRBD1 (5 bases). Per the germline V gene, CDR1 is LGHNT and CDR2 is FRNRAP. The CDR3 contains 12 residues. The V gene lost 3 bases and the J gene lost 6 bases, with 9 bases spanning the gap.

CDR3 region: CASSPGQAADTQYF. CDR3 DNA sequence: TGCGCCAGCAGCCCTGGACAGGCCGCAGATACGCAGTATTTT. This chain links TRBV4-1 with TRBJ2-3, with 7 positions matching TRBD1. This CDR3 has 14 amino acids. The trim removed 4 bases at V and 4 bases at J, leaving 5 bases unmatched. CDR1 MGHRA and CDR2 YSYEKL come from the germline V gene.

CDR3 nucleotide sequence: TGTGCCAGCAGGGAAAATAGCGGGAGAGGTGGCAATGAGCAGTTCTTC. Translation gives CASRENSGRGGNEQFF. The chain uses TRBV7-9 and TRBJ2-1; TRBD2 matches at 9 bases. Looked up from germline, CDR1 is SEHNR and CDR2 is FQNEAQ (reference sequence). The V and J ends lost 6 bases and 6 bases, in that order; junction bases with no gene match: 12. The length of the CDR3 is 16 residues.

The chain has TRBV11-3 and TRBJ2-1; the D gene is possibly TRBD2 (5 bases). In germline, CDR1 is SGHNT, CDR2 YENEEA. This CDR3 spans 15 amino acids. V was cut by 5 bases and J by 4 bases, with 15 bases left in between. The CDR3: CASSARDRGYNEQFF. The DNA for the CDR3 is TGTGCCAGCAGCGCCCGAGACCGCGGGTACAATGAGCAGTTCTTC.

The chain employs TRBV7-2 and TRBJ2-7; TRBD2 might be the D (6 bases). The CDR3 sequence is 15 residues long. Trimming left V 5 bases short and J 0 bases short, with 14 bases between. CDR1 is SGHTA and CDR2 is FQGNSA in the germline V gene. The CDR3 spells CASSARTGASYEQYF. In nucleotides, the CDR3 is TGTGCCAGCAGCGCCAGGACGGGAGCCTCCTACGAGCAGTACTTC.

The chain combines TRBV7-9 with TRBJ2-7, with TRBD2 identical over 10 bases. With 5 bases clipped from V and 6 bases from J, the junction kept 7 bases outside the gene matches. CDR3 length equals 14 residues. Germline CDR1 SEHNR, CDR2 FQNEAQ (reference sequence). The CDR3 loop reads CASSQTSGISEQYF. In DNA, the CDR3 is TGTGCCAGCAGCCAAACTAGCGGGATCTCCGAGCAGTACTTC.

The J gene is TRBJ2-7, the V gene TRBV4-1; 7 nucleotides align to TRBD1. CDR1 and CDR2 from the germline V gene are MGHRA and YSYEKL. With 5 bases clipped from V and 3 bases from J, the junction kept 13 bases outside the gene matches. The CDR3 loop spans 16 amino acids. CDR3 sequence reads: CASSLYSGQRGYEQYF. CDR3 sequence (DNA): TGCGCCAGCAGCTTATACTCGGGACAGAGGGGCTACGAGCAGTACTTC.

This chain links TRBV14 with TRBJ1-2; D is perhaps TRBD1 (6 bases). Germline V lookup: CDR1 SGHDN, CDR2 FVKESK. The CDR3 totals 15 residues. V dropped 2 bases and J dropped 4 bases, with 14 bases sitting between them. CDR3 protein: CASSQSVGTLYGYTF. CDR3 DNA: TGTGCCAGCAGCCAATCAGTGGGGACACTCTATGGCTACACCTTC.

This clone has a single count. This rearrangement joins TRBV5-4 to TRBJ1-6; D remains unclear. The CDR3 length is 16 residues. Germline-derived CDR1 and CDR2 are SGHNT and YYREEE (reference sequence). The V gene lost 3 bases and the J gene lost 8 bases, with 18 bases spanning the gap. The CDR3 DNA sequence: TGTGCCAGCAGCTCCCAGACCGGGGATAGGGATTCACCCCTCCACTTT. Its protein is CASSSQTGDRDSPLHF.

CDR3 coding DNA: TGTGCCAGCACCTTGGGACAGGTGAACACTGAAGCTTTCTTT. Its translation: CASTLGQVNTEAFF. The V call is TRBV2, the J call TRBJ1-1, with TRBD1 matching over 8 bases. CDR3 length: 14 amino acids. With 7 bases clipped from V and 0 bases from J, the junction kept 4 bases outside the gene matches. Germline V CDR1 and CDR2: SNHLY, FYNNEI.

The chain is built from TRBV6-5 and TRBJ2-1, with 10 bases identical to TRBD2. The germline gives CDR1 MNHEY, CDR2 SVGAGI. V gave up 3 bases and J gave up 6 bases; unmatched junction bases: 2. The CDR3 sequence is 14 residues long. CDR3 nucleotides: TGTGCCAGCAGTTATAGCGGGGGGATCAATGAGCAGTTCTTC. Its translation is CASSYSGGINEQFF.

V usage is TRBV29-1 and J usage is TRBJ1-3, with D uncertain. The CDR3 totals 13 residues. Germline values: CDR1 SQVTM, CDR2 ANQGSEA. The V end was cut by 0 bases, the J end by 2 bases, with 5 bases between. The DNA of the CDR3 is TGCAGCGTTGAAGAGGGCCCTGGAAACACCATATATTTT. Protein product: CSVEEGPGNTIYF.

This chain uses TRBV7-6 with TRBJ2-7; D not certain. The V gene's germline CDR1 is SGHVS and CDR2 FNYEAQ. This CDR3 region has 12 residues. The ends were cut back, 1 base at V and 6 bases at J, with 7 bases in the middle. The CDR3 reads CASSLESREQYF. In nucleotides, the CDR3 is TGTGCCAGCAGCTTAGAAAGCCGCGAGCAGTACTTC.